The 14 T cell receptor beta chains given below trace back to one sample, sequenced in a study of cytomegalovirus exposure and HLA in healthy donors. The PCR used 60 Vbeta and 13 Jbeta primers. The repertoire was sequenced with immunoSEQ multiplex PCR; TCRdb's copy has only in-frame clones and lacks some. Among some 160,000 clones listed, nearly 80% were seen once. Source material: PBMCs. These receptors all come from a woman in her twenties or thirties in good health and CMV-seronegative.

The J gene is TRBJ1-2, the V gene TRBV6-5; TRBD1 matches at 9 bases. J gave up 4 bases and V 0 bases, and 3 bases lay outside the gene matches. The CDR3 is 15 residues long. Germline CDR1 is MNHEY and CDR2 is SVGAGI. Here the CDR3 reads CASSYSTGGPYGYTF. CDR3 nucleotides: TGTGCCAGCAGTTACTCGACAGGGGGGCCCTATGGCTACACCTTC.

CDR3 residues: CAISRTERDTQYF. The DNA of the CDR3 is TGTGCCATCAGCCGGACAGAGCGGGATACGCAGTATTTT. The V gene is TRBV10-3, the J gene TRBJ2-3, with D possibly matching TRBD1 (6 bases). From germline, CDR1 is ENHRY and CDR2 SYGVKD. V lost 6 bases, J lost 6 bases, and 13 bases lay in between. CDR3 length: 13 residues.

The chain uses TRBV2 and TRBJ2-3; D is possibly TRBD2 (5 bases). The CDR3 runs to 16 residues. The V gene's germline CDR1 is SNHLY and CDR2 FYNNEI. Trimming took 4 bases from V and 4 from J, leaving 18 bases between them. CDR3 nucleotide sequence: TGTGCCAGCAGTGTGGTGCCAACCTCGCGGGCAGATACGCAGTATTTT. Encoded protein: CASSVVPTSRADTQYF.

This clone was seen once. The rearrangement joins TRBV2 to TRBJ1-1; perhaps TRBD1 as D (5 bases). Germline V gene lookup returns CDR1 SNHLY and CDR2 FYNNEI. Trimming cost V 3 bases and J 5 bases, with 16 bases left between them. This CDR3 is 15 amino acids long. In DNA form, the CDR3 reads TGTGCCAGCAGTGATGGGCCCCGGGGGGAAACTGAAGCTTTCTTT. This translates into CASSDGPRGETEAFF.

J is TRBJ1-2 and V is TRBV30, with D possibly TRBD1 on 6 matching bases. Germline V gives CDR1 GTSNPN, CDR2 SVGIG (reference sequence). The CDR3 totals 13 residues. V dropped 2 bases and J dropped 4 bases, with 11 bases sitting between them. The DNA of the CDR3 is TGTGCCTGGAGTCCCGGACAGACCTATGGCTACACCTTC. It yields the protein CAWSPGQTYGYTF.

CDR3 in amino acids: CASSLIVAQGGSNQPQHF. CDR3 bases: TGTGCCAGCAGCTTAATCGTGGCACAGGGTGGAAGCAATCAGCCCCAGCATTTT. This chain links TRBV7-9 with TRBJ1-5; D is possibly TRBD1 (6 bases). The germline CDR1 and CDR2 sequences are SEHNR and FQNEAQ (reference sequence). This CDR3 is built from 18 residues. The V end lost 2 bases, the J end lost 1 base, and 18 bases lay between the germline ends.

The chain recombines TRBV6-5 with TRBJ1-2, with unresolved D. The CDR3 runs to 14 residues. The V end was cut by 10 bases, the J end by 8 bases, with 23 bases between. Per germline, CDR1 MNHEY and CDR2 SVGAGI. The CDR3 loop reads CATMITGKLDGYTF. The CDR3 nucleotides read TGTGCCACCATGATCACGGGGAAACTAGACGGCTACACCTTC.

The table lists this clone with a few counts. The rearrangement links TRBV6-5 to TRBJ1-5; D is unclear. The V end was cut by 5 bases, the J end by 5 bases, with 10 bases between. CDR3 length equals 13 residues. CDR1 MNHEY and CDR2 SVGAGI come from the germline V gene. The CDR3 nucleotides read TGTGCCAGCAGTAAGAAGGGAGATCAGCCCCAGCATTTT. This translates into CASSKKGDQPQHF.

The chain employs TRBV18 and TRBJ1-1; TRBD1 is a possible D gene (5 bases). This CDR3 has 17 amino acids. CDR1 and CDR2 from the germline V gene are KGHSH and LQKENI. V shed 2 bases and J shed 0 bases, with 16 bases lying between them. CDR3 region: CASSPSQGGSMNTEAFF. Written as DNA, the CDR3 is TGTGCCAGCTCACCAAGTCAGGGTGGGTCCATGAACACTGAAGCTTTCTTT.

The V and J genes are TRBV6-1 and TRBJ1-5; no reliable D call. CDR3 length: 15 amino acids. Germline-derived CDR1 and CDR2 are MNHNS and SASEGT. Trimming pared 6 bases from V and 3 bases from J, leaving 15 bases between. CDR3 sequence reads: CASRGRLGPNQPQHF. CDR3 DNA sequence: TGTGCCAGCAGGGGTAGATTGGGCCCCAATCAGCCCCAGCATTTT.

This chain uses TRBV18 with TRBJ1-2; 7 positions match TRBD1. The CDR3 consists of 15 residues. Trimming cost V 2 bases and J 5 bases; bases outside gene matches: 8. From germline, CDR1 is KGHSH and CDR2 LQKENI. The CDR3 spells CASSPNDRVAYGYTF. CDR3 in DNA: TGTGCCAGCTCACCAAATGACAGGGTAGCTTATGGCTACACCTTC. The full variable domain, its missing parts supplied by reference TRBV18 and TRBJ1-2, is NAGVMQNPRHLVRRRGQEARLRCSPMKGHSHVYWYRQLPEEGLKFMVYLQKENIIDESGMPKERFSAEFPKEGPSILRIQQVVRGDSAAYFCASSPNDRVAYGYTFGSGTRLTVV.

V and J are TRBV6-5 and TRBJ2-1, with 7 bases lining up with TRBD2. V shed 4 bases and J 8 bases; nucleotides not matched to a gene: 14. Germline assignment: CDR1 MNHEY and CDR2 SVGAGI. CDR3 length: 16 residues. CDR3 in DNA: TGTGCCAGCAGTTTCCGCCGACTAGCCCGGCCATATGAGCAGTTCTTC. Protein product: CASSFRRLARPYEQFF.

This clone was seen a few times. This chain uses TRBV7-9 with TRBJ1-2, with 9 bases identical to TRBD1. CDR3 length: 13 amino acids. From germline, CDR1 is SEHNR and CDR2 FQNEAQ (reference sequence). After removal of 5 bases from V and 5 bases from J, the junction contained 3 bases not matched to a gene. CDR3 nucleotide sequence: TGTGCCAGCAGCCCAGGGACAGGGTATGGCTACACCTTC. As protein: CASSPGTGYGYTF.

The V call is TRBV5-1, the J call TRBJ2-1, with a possible D match to TRBD1 (5 bases). CDR1 and CDR2 from the germline V gene are SGHRS and YFSETQ. The CDR3 length is 15 residues. Trimming removed 3 bases from V and 7 bases from J, with 17 bases in between. The CDR3 region has the DNA TGCGCCAGCAGCTCAATTGGGGCAGGGCGAAATGAGCAGTTCTTC. The encoded protein is CASSSIGAGRNEQFF.